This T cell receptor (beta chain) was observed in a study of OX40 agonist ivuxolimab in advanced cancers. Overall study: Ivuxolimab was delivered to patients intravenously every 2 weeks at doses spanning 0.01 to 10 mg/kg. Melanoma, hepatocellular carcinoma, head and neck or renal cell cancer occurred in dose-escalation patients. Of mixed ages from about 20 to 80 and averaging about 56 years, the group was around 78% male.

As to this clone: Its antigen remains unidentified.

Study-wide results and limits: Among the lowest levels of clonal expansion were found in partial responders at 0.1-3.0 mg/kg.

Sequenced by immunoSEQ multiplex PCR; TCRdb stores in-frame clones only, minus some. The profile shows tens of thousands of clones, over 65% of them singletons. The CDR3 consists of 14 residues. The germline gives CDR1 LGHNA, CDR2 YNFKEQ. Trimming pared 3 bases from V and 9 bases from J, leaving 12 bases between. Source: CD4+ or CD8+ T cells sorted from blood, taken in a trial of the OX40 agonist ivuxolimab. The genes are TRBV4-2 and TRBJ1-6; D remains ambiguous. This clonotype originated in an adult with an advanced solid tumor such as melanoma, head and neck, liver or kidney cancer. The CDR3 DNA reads TGTGCCAGCAGCCAGTCTAAGGGAGGTTCACCCCTCCACTTT. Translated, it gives CASSQSKGGSPLHF.